The 14 T cell receptor beta chains below were found in one sample sequenced in a study of T cell responses to AZD1222 COVID-19 vaccine (dated by TCRdb to about 2021). This sample's time point label indicates: baseline before first vaccination. To prepare the library, the immunoSEQ multiplex PCR assay was applied. TCRdb limited this immuneACCESS table to in-frame rearrangements with V and J called. A share of clones is missing; checked studies link under half to unresolved V genes, and the rest is unexplained. Present in this sample are some 150,000 clones, about 90% of which were seen just once. Clones ranked in the top ten supply roughly 3.8% of the sample. The sample was peripheral blood, taken on day 0 of AZD1222 vaccination. The receptors were sampled from an adult in good health.

The chain employs TRBV5-1 and TRBJ2-1; D gene ambiguous. The CDR3 covers 14 residues. From germline, CDR1 is SGHRS and CDR2 YFSETQ. V lost 6 bases, J lost 8 bases, and 18 bases lay in between. The CDR3 DNA follows: TGCGCCAGCATGTTGGCGGCGGTCGTTGATGAGCAGTTCTTC. It codes for CASMLAAVVDEQFF.

CDR3 sequence: CAWNLGRWSDTQYF. CDR3 nucleotide sequence: TGTGCCTGGAATCTCGGTAGGTGGTCGGATACGCAGTATTTT. This chain connects TRBV30 to TRBJ2-3; no firm D call. Germline values: CDR1 GTSNPN, CDR2 SVGIG (reference sequence). V was pared by 4 bases and J by 6 bases, with 17 bases between. The CDR3 length is 14 residues.

The V and J genes are TRBV6-2 or TRBV6-3 and TRBJ2-5, with 9 positions matching TRBD1. Germline V gene lookup returns CDR1 MNHEY and CDR2 SVGEGT. Losses at the gene ends were 6 bases for V and 5 bases for J; bases not matched to a gene: 7. CDR3 size: 14 residues. CDR3 region: CASSHRGLRETQYF. CDR3 DNA: TGTGCCAGCAGCCACAGGGGGCTGCGGGAGACCCAGTACTTC.

This chain links TRBV25-1 with TRBJ1-2; D is undetermined. The germline V gene has CDR1 MGHDK and CDR2 SYGVNS. The length of the CDR3 is 12 residues. Trimming left V 2 bases short and J 10 bases short, with 11 bases between. This chain's CDR3 is CASSEAGNYYTF. CDR3 in DNA: TGTGCCAGCAGTGAAGCGGGCAACTACTACACCTTC.

This clone appeared a few times. J is TRBJ1-1 and V is TRBV19; tentative D call: TRBD1 (6 bases). The germline gives CDR1 LNHDA, CDR2 SQIVND (reference sequence). This CDR3 spans 17 amino acids. V shed 5 bases and J shed 6 bases, with 25 bases lying between them. CDR3 sequence (DNA): TGTGCCAGTAGTCCTACCGGGACAAACGGGGTAGGGCCTGAAGCTTTCTTT. Protein sequence: CASSPTGTNGVGPEAFF.

This chain links TRBV5-8 with TRBJ1-5, with D possibly matching TRBD1 (5 bases). V was pared by 0 bases and J by 0 bases, with 10 bases between. CDR1 SGHTS and CDR2 YDEGEE come from the germline V gene. This CDR3 contains 16 residues. The DNA of the CDR3 is TGTGCCAGCAGCTTGGGGGCGGGACCTAGCAATCAGCCCCAGCATTTT. It codes for CASSLGAGPSNQPQHF.

This clone was detected only once. CDR3 sequence (DNA): TGCGCCAGCAGCTTAGGGTCTAGGGCGGAGGAGCAGTACTTC. Its protein product is CASSLGSRAEEQYF. The chain has TRBV5-1 and TRBJ2-7; D remains ambiguous. The CDR3 extends over 14 amino acids. V lost 2 bases and J lost 7, with 16 bases in between. Germline CDR1 reads SGHRS; CDR2 reads YFSETQ.

This clone was counted only a few times. This chain links TRBV5-4 with TRBJ2-2; TRBD2 aligns across 8 bases. Germline CDR1 reads SGHNT; CDR2 reads YYREEE (reference sequence). The CDR3 spans 16 residues. The junction had 9 bases not matched to a gene; V was cut back by 2 bases and J by 6 bases. CDR3 coding DNA: TGTGCCAGCAGCTTCGGAGCGGGAGCGGTAGCCGGGGAGCTGTTTTTT. It encodes CASSFGAGAVAGELFF.

The chain joins TRBV4-2 to TRBJ2-2; D possibly corresponds to TRBD2 (6 bases). Trimming took 5 bases from V and 3 from J, leaving 7 bases between them. The CDR3 covers 13 residues. The V gene's germline CDR1 is LGHNA and CDR2 YNFKEQ. This chain's CDR3 is CASSGGYTGELFF. CDR3 sequence (DNA): TGTGCCAGCAGCGGGGGGTACACCGGGGAGCTGTTTTTT.

This sequence joins TRBV3-1 (or the pseudogene TRBV3-2) and TRBJ1-1; no reliable D call. Germline CDR1 reads LGHDT; CDR2 reads YNNKEL (reference sequence). The CDR3 loop spans 15 amino acids. Trimming shortened V by 4 bases and J by 1 base, and 13 bases separated the two germline ends. The CDR3 loop is CASSLSGQPNTEAFF. The CDR3 nucleotides read TGTGCCAGCAGCCTGTCGGGCCAGCCGAACACTGAAGCTTTCTTT.

This chain links TRBV7-8 with TRBJ2-3; D gene ambiguous. Trimming removed 5 bases from V and 14 bases from J, with 17 bases in between. This CDR3 has 12 amino acids. Germline CDR1 and CDR2: SGHVS and FQNEAQ. The chain's CDR3 is CASSQLPAEPYF. The CDR3 DNA sequence: TGTGCCAGCAGCCAACTACCGGCCGAGCCGTATTTT.

The chain links TRBV6-5 to TRBJ1-2; a weak D match, TRBD1 (6 bases). V was trimmed by 5 bases and J by 3 bases, leaving 13 bases between them. The CDR3 extends over 14 amino acids. The germline V gene has CDR1 MNHEY and CDR2 SVGAGI. CDR3 region: CASSRTDQDYGYTF. The CDR3 region has the DNA TGTGCCAGCAGTCGGACAGATCAGGACTATGGCTACACCTTC.

V is TRBV30 and J is TRBJ1-5; 7 nucleotides line up with TRBD1. V was pared by 2 bases and J by 3 bases, with 7 bases of the junction left unmatched. CDR3 size: 15 residues. Per the germline V gene, CDR1 is GTSNPN and CDR2 is SVGIG (reference sequence). Here the CDR3 reads CAWSPPGTDNQPQHF. The DNA for the CDR3 is TGTGCCTGGAGTCCCCCCGGGACAGACAATCAGCCCCAGCATTTT.

The CDR3 DNA is TGTGCCAGTAAGGCGCAAGGCGTGAGCTCCTACAATGAGCAGTTCTTC. Amino acid sequence: CASKAQGVSSYNEQFF. The J gene is TRBJ2-1, the V gene TRBV19; unclear D gene. In germline, CDR1 is LNHDA, CDR2 SQIVND (reference sequence). The V and J ends lost 7 bases and 0 bases respectively, with 16 bases between them. The CDR3 spans 16 residues. The complete variable domain, with remaining parts taken from reference TRBV19 and TRBJ2-1, reads DGGITQSPKYLFRKEGQNVTLSCEQNLNHDAMYWYRQDPGQGLRLIYYSQIVNDFQKGDIAEGYSVSREKKESFPLTVTSAQKNPTAFYLCASKAQGVSSYNEQFFGPGTRLTVL.